This is a list of T cell receptor beta chains from one sample in a study of high-grade serous ovarian cancer treatment subgroups. Sequencing was performed with immunoSEQ multiplex PCR; in TCRdb, only in-frame clones are kept and a portion is missing. Of around 30,000 clones listed, around 80% are singletons. The specimen was tumor tissue. Receptors originate from a human donor with high-grade serous ovarian cancer. Both conserved end residues are part of each CDR3. The D gene is left open where the match is weak. Part of the rows lack a size; the others show once, few, many or a class for expanded clones.

-,-,TRBV6-6,TRBJ1-3,CASSPQGLDTIYF,TGTGCCAGCAGTCCACAGGGTCTAGACACCATATATTTT
TRBD2,-,TRBV19,TRBJ2-1,CASTEGLAGSEQFF,TGTGCCAGTACCGAGGGACTAGCGGGAAGTGAGCAGTTCTTC
-,few,TRBV25-1,TRBJ1-5,CASSVGFNQPQHF,TGTGCCAGCAGTGTGGGGTTCAATCAGCCCCAGCATTTT
TRBD1,-,TRBV6-1,TRBJ2-3,CASSRDRVVRDTQYF,TGTGCCAGCAGTCGGGACAGGGTTGTCAGAGATACGCAGTATTTT
-,once,TRBV6-1,TRBJ1-6,CASSAQTVTGHSPLHF,TGTGCCAGCAGTGCCCAGACCGTCACAGGACATTCACCCCTCCACTTT
-,-,TRBV7-2,TRBJ2-3,CASSLPGTDTQYF,TGTGCCAGCAGCTTACCCGGGACAGATACGCAGTATTTT
-,-,TRBV30,TRBJ1-4,CAWSVRGFRGNEKLFF,TGTGCCTGGAGTGTCCGGGGTTTTAGGGGTAATGAAAAACTGTTTTTT
TRBD2,-,TRBV2,TRBJ2-5,CASSGGLAGVETQYF,TGTGCCAGCAGTGGGGGTCTAGCGGGGGTAGAGACCCAGTACTTC
-,few,TRBV2,TRBJ1-1,CASSGPRNTEAFF,TGTGCCAGCAGTGGACCCAGGAACACTGAAGCTTTCTTT
-,-,TRBV2,TRBJ2-5,CASSELTGKETQYF,TGTGCCAGCAGTGAGTTGACGGGGAAGGAGACCCAGTACTTC
TRBD1,-,TRBV2,TRBJ2-7,CASSRQGARVWQYF,TGTGCCAGCAGCCGACAGGGGGCGCGAGTCTGGCAGTACTTC
TRBD2,-,TRBV27,TRBJ2-2,CASSMRGLAGSNTGELFF,TGTGCCAGCAGTATGAGGGGACTAGCGGGTTCGAACACCGGGGAGCTGTTTTTT
-,-,TRBV28,TRBJ1-4,CASSLFSPPEKLFF,TGTGCCAGCAGTTTATTCAGCCCTCCCGAAAAACTGTTTTTT
TRBD2,few,TRBV27,TRBJ2-5,CASASSGETQYF,TGTGCCAGCGCCTCTAGCGGTGAGACCCAGTACTTC